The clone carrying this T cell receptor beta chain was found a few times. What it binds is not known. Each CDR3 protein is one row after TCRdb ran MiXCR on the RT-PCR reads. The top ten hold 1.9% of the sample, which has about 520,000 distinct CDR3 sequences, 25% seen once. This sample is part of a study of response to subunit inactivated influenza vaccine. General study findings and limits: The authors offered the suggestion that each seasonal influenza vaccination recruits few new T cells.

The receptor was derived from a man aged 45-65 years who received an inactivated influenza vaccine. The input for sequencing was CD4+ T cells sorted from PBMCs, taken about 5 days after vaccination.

The CDR3 loop is CASGEWTLRSTQYF. The DNA of the CDR3 is TGTGCCAGCGGGGAATGGACCTTGCGGAGTACGCAGTATTTT. V and J are TRBV7-9 and TRBJ2-3; D is unresolved. CDR1 is SEHNR and CDR2 is FQNEAQ in the germline V gene (reference sequence). V was clipped by 8 bases and J by 8 bases, with 20 bases between them. This CDR3 spans 14 amino acids.